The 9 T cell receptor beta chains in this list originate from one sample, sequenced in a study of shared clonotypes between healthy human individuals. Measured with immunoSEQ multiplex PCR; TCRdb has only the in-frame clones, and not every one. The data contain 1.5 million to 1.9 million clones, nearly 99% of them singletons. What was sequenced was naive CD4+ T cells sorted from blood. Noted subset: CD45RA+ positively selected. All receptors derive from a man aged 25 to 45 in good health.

The chain's CDR3 is CSAGLALAANTGELFF. CDR3 nucleotides: TGCAGCGCCGGACTAGCGTTAGCGGCGAACACCGGGGAGCTGTTTTTT. The chain couples TRBV29-1 to TRBJ2-2, with 9 bases identical to TRBD2. CDR1 is SQVTM and CDR2 is ANQGSEA in the germline V gene. The CDR3 spans 16 residues. J gave up 0 bases and V 7 bases, and 9 bases lay outside the gene matches.

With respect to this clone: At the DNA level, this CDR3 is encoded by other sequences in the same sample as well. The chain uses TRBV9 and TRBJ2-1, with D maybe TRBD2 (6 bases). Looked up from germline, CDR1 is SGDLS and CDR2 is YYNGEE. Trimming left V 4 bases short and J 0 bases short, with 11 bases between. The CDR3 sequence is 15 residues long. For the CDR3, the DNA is TGTGCCAGCAGCCCAGGGAGGAGCTCCTACAATGAGCAGTTCTTC. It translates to CASSPGRSSYNEQFF.

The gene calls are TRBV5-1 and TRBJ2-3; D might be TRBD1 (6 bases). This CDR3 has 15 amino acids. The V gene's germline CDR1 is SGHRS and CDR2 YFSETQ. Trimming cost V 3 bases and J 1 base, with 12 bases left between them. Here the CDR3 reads CASSSQTGGTDTQYF. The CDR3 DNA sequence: TGCGCCAGCAGCTCCCAGACAGGCGGCACAGATACGCAGTATTTT.

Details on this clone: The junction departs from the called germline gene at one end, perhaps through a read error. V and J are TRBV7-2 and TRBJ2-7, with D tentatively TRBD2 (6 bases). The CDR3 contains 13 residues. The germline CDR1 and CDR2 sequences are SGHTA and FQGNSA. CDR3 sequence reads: CASSLARLGVRHF. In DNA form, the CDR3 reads TGTGCCAGCAGCTTAGCGCGACTAGGGGTAAGGCACTTC. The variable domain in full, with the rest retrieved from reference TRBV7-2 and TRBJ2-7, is GAGVSQSPSNKVTEKGKDVELRCDPISGHTALYWYRQSLGQGLEFLIYFQGNSAPDKSGLPSDRFSAERTGGSVSTLTIQRTQQEDSAVYLCASSLARLGVRHFGPGTRLTVT.

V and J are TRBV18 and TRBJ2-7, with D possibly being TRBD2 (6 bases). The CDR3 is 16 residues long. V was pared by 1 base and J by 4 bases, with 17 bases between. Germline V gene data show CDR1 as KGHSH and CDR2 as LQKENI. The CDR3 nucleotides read TGTGCCAGCTCACCACGGCCGGGACTGGGAAATTACGAGCAGTACTTC. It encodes CASSPRPGLGNYEQYF.

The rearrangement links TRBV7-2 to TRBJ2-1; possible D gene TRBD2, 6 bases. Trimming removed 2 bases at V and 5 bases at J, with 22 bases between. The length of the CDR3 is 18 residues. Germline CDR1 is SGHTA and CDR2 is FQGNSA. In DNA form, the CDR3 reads TGTGCCAGCAGCTTAAGGGGCGCGGGGAGGAGGGGTCACAATGAGCAGTTCTTC. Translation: CASSLRGAGRRGHNEQFF.

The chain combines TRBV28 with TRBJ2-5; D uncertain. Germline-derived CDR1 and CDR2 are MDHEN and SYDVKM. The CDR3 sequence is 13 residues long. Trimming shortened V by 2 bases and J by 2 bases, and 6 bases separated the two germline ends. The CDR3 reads CASSLQQQETQYF. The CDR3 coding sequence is TGTGCCAGCAGTTTACAACAGCAAGAGACCCAGTACTTC.

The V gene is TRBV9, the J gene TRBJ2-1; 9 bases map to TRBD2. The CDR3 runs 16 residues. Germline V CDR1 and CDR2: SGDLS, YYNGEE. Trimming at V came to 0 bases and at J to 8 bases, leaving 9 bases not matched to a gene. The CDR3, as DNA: TGTGCCAGCAGCGTAGCGGCTAGCGGGATGTTTGATGAGCAGTTCTTC. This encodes CASSVAASGMFDEQFF.

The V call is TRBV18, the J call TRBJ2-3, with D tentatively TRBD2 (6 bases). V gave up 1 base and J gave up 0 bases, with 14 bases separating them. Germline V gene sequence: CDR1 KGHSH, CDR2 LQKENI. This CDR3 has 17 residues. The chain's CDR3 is CASSPLNQAGSTDTQYF. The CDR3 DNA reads TGTGCCAGCTCACCACTCAATCAAGCGGGTAGCACAGATACGCAGTATTTT.